The sequence of this T cell receptor (beta chain) was determined in a study of Ad26.COV2.S vaccination and SARS-CoV-2 variants. Study overall: Ad26.COV2.S arm of COV1001 included the donor. In the study, Ad26.COV2.S was injected intramuscularly once, or twice 56 days apart.

Clones were sequenced by immunoSEQ multiplex PCR, and TCRdb holds only the in-frame ones, with some missing. The sample shows approximately 420,000 clones, roughly 90% of them seen only once. This CDR3 has 15 amino acids. Germline CDR1 and CDR2: LGHNA and YSLEER. V shed 4 bases and J 5 bases; nucleotides not matched to a gene: 9. Regarding treatment: some 20 received Ad26.COV2.S at low or high dose, single or two shots; 5 received placebo; per-sample allocation not given. Following the first vaccine or placebo injection, samples were taken on day 63. Whoever gave the sample was an adult aged 18-55 years in Boston. An Ad26 vector expressing Wuhan-strain SARS-CoV-2 spike served as the vaccine.

This clonotype was sampled from a person aged 18-60 years who received the Ad26.COV2.S COVID-19 vaccine or a placebo. This sample comprised peripheral blood, obtained in a trial of Ad26.COV2.S vaccine versus placebo. The chain carries TRBV4-3 and TRBJ1-1; 8 bases are shared with TRBD1. CDR3 DNA sequence: TGCGCCAGCAGCCCCGGACAGGGCAGGTATACTGAAGCTTTCTTT. This translates into CASSPGQGRYTEAFF.